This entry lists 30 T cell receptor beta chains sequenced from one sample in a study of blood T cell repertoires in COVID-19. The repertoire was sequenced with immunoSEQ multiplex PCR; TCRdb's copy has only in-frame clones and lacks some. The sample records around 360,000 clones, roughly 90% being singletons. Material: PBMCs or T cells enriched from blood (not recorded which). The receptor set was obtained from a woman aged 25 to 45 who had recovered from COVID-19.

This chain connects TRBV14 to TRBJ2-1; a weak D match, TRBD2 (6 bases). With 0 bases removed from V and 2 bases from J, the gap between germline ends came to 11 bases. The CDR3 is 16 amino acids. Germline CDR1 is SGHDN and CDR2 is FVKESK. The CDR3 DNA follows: TGTGCCAGCAGCCAAGACGAGCGGGTAACCTACAATGAGCAGTTCTTC. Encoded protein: CASSQDERVTYNEQFF.

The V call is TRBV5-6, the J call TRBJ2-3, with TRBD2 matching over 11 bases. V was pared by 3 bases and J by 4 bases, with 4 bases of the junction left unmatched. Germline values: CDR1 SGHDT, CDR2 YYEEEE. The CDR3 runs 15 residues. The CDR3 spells CASSSTSGTADTQYF. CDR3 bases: TGTGCCAGCAGCTCGACTAGCGGGACAGCAGATACGCAGTATTTT.

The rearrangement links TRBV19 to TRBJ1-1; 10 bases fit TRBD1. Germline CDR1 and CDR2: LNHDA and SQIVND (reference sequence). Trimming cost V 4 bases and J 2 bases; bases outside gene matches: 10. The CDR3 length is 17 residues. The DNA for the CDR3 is TGTGCCAGTAGTAACGACAGGGGGCGATGGGTCAACACTGAAGCTTTCTTT. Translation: CASSNDRGRWVNTEAFF.

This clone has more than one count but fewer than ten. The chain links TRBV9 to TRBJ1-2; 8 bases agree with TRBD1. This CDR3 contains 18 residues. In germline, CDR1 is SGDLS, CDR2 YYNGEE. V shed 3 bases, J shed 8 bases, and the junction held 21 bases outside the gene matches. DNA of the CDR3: TGTGCCAGCAGCGGACCCGGGACAGGCCTTAAAGGGGGTAGGGGCTACACCTTC. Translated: CASSGPGTGLKGGRGYTF.

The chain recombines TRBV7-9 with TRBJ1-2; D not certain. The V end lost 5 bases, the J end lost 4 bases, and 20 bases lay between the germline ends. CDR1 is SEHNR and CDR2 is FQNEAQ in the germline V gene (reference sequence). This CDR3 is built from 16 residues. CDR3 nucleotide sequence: TGTGCCAGCAGCCGTCCGGGATCTCGAAACGGCTATGGCTACACCTTC. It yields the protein CASSRPGSRNGYGYTF.

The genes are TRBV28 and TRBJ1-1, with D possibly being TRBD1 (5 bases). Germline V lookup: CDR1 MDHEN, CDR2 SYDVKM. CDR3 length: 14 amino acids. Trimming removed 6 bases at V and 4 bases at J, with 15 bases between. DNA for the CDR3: TGTGCCAGCAGAACCGAACTGGGGGGCACTGAAGCTTTCTTT. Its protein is CASRTELGGTEAFF.

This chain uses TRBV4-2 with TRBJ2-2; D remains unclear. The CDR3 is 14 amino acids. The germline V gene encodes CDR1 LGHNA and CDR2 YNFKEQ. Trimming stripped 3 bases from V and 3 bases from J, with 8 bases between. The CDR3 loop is CASSQGSYTGELFF. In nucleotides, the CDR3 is TGTGCCAGCAGCCAGGGCAGTTACACCGGGGAGCTGTTTTTT.

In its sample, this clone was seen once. The CDR3 DNA follows: TGTGCCAGCAGCATGTTTCAGGGGGCGCAGGAAAAACTGTTTTTT. It translates to CASSMFQGAQEKLFF. This chain links TRBV7-2 with TRBJ1-4, with 8 positions matching TRBD1. The CDR3 sequence is 15 residues long. Germline CDR1 reads SGHTA; CDR2 reads FQGNSA. J lost 8 bases, V lost 5 bases, and 10 bases had no gene match.

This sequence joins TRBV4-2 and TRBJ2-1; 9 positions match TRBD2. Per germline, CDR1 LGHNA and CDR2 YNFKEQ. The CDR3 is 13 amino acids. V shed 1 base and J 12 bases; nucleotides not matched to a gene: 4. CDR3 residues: CASSQGRAGGQFF. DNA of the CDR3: TGTGCCAGCAGCCAAGGCCGAGCGGGGGGGCAGTTCTTC.

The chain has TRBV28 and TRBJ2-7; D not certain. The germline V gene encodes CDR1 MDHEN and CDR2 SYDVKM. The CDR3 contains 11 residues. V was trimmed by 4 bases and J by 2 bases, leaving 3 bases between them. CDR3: CASSSTYEQYF. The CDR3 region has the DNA TGTGCCAGCAGTTCAACCTACGAGCAGTACTTC.

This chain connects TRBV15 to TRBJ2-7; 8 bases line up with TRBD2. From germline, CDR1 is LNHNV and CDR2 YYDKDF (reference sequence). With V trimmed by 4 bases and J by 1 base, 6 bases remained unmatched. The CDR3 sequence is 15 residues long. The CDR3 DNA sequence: TGTGCCACCAGCAATCTAGCGGGCGGATCCTACGAGCAGTACTTC. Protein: CATSNLAGGSYEQYF. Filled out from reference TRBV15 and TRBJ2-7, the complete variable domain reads DAMVIQNPRYQVTQFGKPVTLSCSQTLNHNVMYWYQQKSSQAPKLLFHYYDKDFNNEADTPDNFQSRRPNTSFCFLDIRSPGLGDTAMYLCATSNLAGGSYEQYFGPGTRLTVT.

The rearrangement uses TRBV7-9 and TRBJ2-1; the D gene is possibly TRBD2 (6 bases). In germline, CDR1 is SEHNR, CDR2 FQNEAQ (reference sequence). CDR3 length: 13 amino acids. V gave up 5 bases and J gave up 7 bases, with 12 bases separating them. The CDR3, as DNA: TGTGCCAGCAGCGGCGCGGGGCTAAATGAGCAGTTCTTC. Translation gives CASSGAGLNEQFF.

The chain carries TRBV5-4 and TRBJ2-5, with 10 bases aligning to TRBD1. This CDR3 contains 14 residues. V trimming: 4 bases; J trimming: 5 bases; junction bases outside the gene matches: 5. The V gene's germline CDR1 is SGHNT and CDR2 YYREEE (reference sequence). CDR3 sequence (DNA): TGTGCCAGCAGCAGACAGGGGGCTGTCGAGACCCAGTACTTC. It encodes CASSRQGAVETQYF.

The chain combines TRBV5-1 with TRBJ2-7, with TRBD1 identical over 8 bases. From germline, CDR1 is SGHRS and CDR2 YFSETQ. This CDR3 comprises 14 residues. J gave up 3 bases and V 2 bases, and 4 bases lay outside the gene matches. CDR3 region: CASSFDTGGYEQYF. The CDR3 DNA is TGCGCCAGCAGCTTTGACACAGGGGGCTACGAGCAGTACTTC.

The CDR3 nucleotides are TGTGCCAGCAGTTTGATAGGGACAGGAGGGGAGACCCAGTACTTC. It yields the protein CASSLIGTGGETQYF. The V gene is TRBV27, the J gene TRBJ2-5; TRBD1 matches 8 bases. Germline V gene data show CDR1 as MNHEY and CDR2 as SMNVEV (reference sequence). This CDR3 has 15 residues. The V and J ends lost 3 bases and 5 bases, in that order; junction bases with no gene match: 8.

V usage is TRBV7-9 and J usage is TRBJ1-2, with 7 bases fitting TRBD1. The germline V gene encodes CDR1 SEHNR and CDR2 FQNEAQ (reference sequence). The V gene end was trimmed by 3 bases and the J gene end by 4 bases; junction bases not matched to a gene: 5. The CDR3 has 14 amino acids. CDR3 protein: CASSFGQGVYGYTF. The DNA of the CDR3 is TGTGCCAGCAGCTTCGGGCAGGGGGTCTATGGCTACACCTTC.

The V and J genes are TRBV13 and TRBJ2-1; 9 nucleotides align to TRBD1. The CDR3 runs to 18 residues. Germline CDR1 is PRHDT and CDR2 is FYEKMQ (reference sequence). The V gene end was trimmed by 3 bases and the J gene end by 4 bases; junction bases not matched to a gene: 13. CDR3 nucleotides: TGTGCCAGCAGCTTCAGGGGGACAGGGTTTTCCCAATACAATGAGCAGTTCTTC. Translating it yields CASSFRGTGFSQYNEQFF.

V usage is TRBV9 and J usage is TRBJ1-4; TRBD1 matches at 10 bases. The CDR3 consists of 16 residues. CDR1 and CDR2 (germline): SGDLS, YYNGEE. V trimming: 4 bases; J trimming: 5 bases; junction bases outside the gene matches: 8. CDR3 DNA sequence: TGTGCCAGCAGCCCTAGGGCGGGACAGGGGAATGAAAAACTGTTTTTT. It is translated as CASSPRAGQGNEKLFF.

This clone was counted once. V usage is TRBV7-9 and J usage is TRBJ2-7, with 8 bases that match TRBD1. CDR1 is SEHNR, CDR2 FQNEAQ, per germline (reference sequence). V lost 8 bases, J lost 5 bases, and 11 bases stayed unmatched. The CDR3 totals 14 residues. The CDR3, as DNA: TGTGCCAGCGCCCCTCTCGGACAGGGCAACGAGCAGTACTTC. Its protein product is CASAPLGQGNEQYF.

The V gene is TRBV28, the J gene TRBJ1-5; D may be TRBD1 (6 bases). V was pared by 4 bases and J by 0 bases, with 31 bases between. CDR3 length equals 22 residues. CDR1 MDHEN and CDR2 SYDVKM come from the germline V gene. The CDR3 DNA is TGTGCCAGCAGTTCATTCTTTTCGGGGCAGGGGATTAATTTTTATAGCAATCAGCCCCAGCATTTT. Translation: CASSSFFSGQGINFYSNQPQHF.

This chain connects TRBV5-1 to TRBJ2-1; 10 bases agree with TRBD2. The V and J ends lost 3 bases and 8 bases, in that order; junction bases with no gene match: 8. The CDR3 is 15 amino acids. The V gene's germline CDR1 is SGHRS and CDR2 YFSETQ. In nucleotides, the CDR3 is TGCGCCAGCAGCTGGACTAGCGGTGAGGCACATGAGCAGTTCTTC. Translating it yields CASSWTSGEAHEQFF.

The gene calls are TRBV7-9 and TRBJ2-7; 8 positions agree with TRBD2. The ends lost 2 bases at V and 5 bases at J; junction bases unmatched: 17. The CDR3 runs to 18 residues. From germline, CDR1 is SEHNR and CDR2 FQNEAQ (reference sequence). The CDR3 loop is CASSLLRGDGLAAHEQYF. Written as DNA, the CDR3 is TGTGCCAGCAGCTTACTCCGGGGCGATGGACTAGCTGCCCACGAGCAGTACTTC.

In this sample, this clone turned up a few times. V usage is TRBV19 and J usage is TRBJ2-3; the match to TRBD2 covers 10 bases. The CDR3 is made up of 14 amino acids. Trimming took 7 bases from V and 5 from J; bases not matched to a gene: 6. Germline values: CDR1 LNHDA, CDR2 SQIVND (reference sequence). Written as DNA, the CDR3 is TGTGCCAGTACAGCGGGGGGGCCTGTAGATACGCAGTATTTT. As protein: CASTAGGPVDTQYF.

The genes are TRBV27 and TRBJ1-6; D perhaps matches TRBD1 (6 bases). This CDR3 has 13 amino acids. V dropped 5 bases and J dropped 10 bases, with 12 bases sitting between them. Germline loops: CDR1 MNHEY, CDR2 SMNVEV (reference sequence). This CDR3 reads CASSTGRGSPLHF. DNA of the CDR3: TGTGCCAGCAGTACAGGGAGGGGGTCACCCCTCCACTTT.

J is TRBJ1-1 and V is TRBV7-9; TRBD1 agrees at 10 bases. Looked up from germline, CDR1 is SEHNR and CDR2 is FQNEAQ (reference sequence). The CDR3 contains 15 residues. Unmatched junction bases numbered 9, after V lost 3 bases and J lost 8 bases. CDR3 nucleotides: TGTGCCAGCAGCTTGTCGACAGGGGGCGACAAGGAAGCTTTCTTT. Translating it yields CASSLSTGGDKEAFF.

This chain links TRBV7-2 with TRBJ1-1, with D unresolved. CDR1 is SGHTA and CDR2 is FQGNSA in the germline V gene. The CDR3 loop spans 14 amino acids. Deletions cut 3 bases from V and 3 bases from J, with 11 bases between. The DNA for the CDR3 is TGTGCCAGCAGCTTCTGGAGGCGAGACACTGAAGCTTTCTTT. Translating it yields CASSFWRRDTEAFF.

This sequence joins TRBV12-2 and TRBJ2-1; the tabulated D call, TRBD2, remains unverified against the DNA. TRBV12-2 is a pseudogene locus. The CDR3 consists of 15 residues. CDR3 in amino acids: CASRLPEALLSEQFF. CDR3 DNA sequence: TGTGCAAGTCGCCTCCCGGAGGCCCTTCTAAGTGAGCAGTTCTTC.

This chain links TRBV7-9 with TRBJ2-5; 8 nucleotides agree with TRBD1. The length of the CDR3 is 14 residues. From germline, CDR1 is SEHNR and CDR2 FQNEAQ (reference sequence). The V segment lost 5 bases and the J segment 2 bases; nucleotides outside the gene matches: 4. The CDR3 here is CASSPQGGQETQYF. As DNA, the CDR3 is TGTGCCAGCAGCCCACAGGGGGGACAAGAGACCCAGTACTTC.

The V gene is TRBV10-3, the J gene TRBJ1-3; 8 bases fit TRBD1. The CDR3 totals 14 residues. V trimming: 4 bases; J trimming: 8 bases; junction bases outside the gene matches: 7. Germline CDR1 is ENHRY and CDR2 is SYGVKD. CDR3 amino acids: CAISADTGGDTIYF. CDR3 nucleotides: TGTGCCATCAGTGCCGATACAGGGGGAGACACCATATATTTT.

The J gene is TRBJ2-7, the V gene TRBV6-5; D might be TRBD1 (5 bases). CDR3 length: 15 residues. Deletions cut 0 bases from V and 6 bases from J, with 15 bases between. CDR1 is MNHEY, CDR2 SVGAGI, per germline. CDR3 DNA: TGTGCCAGCAGTTACTCAAGGCAGGGCAGCGTCGAGCAGTACTTC. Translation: CASSYSRQGSVEQYF.